What follows describes a single T cell receptor (beta chain). Its target is not known. The sample originates from a study of neoadjuvant anti-PD-1 for oral cavity cancer. Regarding the study as a whole: TCR analyses covered only a few patients per response group.

This CDR3 spans 15 amino acids. V shed 6 bases and J shed 2 bases, with 17 bases lying between them. Measured with immunoSEQ multiplex PCR; TCRdb has only the in-frame clones, and not every one. The sample contains under 7,000 clones, 60% to 80% of which appear only once. This specimen was PBMCs, taken before nivolumab (anti-PD-1) treatment. The chain has TRBV6-7 and TRBJ2-7; possibly TRBD1 for D (6 bases). TRBV6-7 is an open reading frame, and its role is uncertain. The receptor comes from a person between 40 and 79 years old with oral cavity squamous cell carcinoma. The CDR3 DNA reads TGTGCCAGCAGCCACAGGGAAAGGAAGACCTACGAGCAGTACTTC. Translating it yields CASSHRERKTYEQYF.